A selection of T cell receptor beta chains follows, all from one sample in a study of shared clonotypes between healthy human individuals. Profiled with immunoSEQ multiplex PCR; TCRdb holds only in-frame clones, not every one. The table lists more than 2,000,000 clones, over 90% of them singletons. Input material: naive CD4+ T cells from PBMCs. The receptors stem from a young man in good health. Some clones in this sample may be carry-over from other donors' samples. The CDR3 runs from the conserved cysteine through the conserved F or W. A D gene is named only where the DNA matches it firmly. Size is stated for part of the rows, as once, few or many counts, or as a class when the clone is expanded.

j_call: TRBJ2-2
v_call: TRBV5-6
clone_size: NA
d_call: NA
cdr3_aa: CASSRWDVDGELFF
cdr3_nt: TGTGCCAGCAGCCGCTGGGACGTCGACGGGGAGCTGTTTTTT

j_call: TRBJ2-1
v_call: TRBV10-3
clone_size: NA
d_call: TRBD1
cdr3_aa: CATRGPHNEQFF
cdr3_nt: TGTGCCACCAGGGGGCCCCACAATGAGCAGTTCTTC

j_call: TRBJ2-2
v_call: TRBV9
clone_size: NA
d_call: NA
cdr3_aa: CASSADVRTLTGELFF
cdr3_nt: TGTGCCAGCAGCGCTGACGTTAGGACCCTAACCGGGGAGCTGTTTTTT

j_call: TRBJ1-3
v_call: TRBV4-2
clone_size: once
d_call: NA
cdr3_aa: CASSQAGISGNTIYF
cdr3_nt: TGTGCCAGCAGCCAAGCCGGTATCTCTGGAAACACCATATATTTT

j_call: TRBJ1-1
v_call: TRBV7-2
clone_size: few
d_call: NA
cdr3_aa: CASRLGLNTEAFF
cdr3_nt: TGTGCCAGCAGACTAGGACTGAACACTGAAGCTTTCTTT

j_call: TRBJ2-5
v_call: TRBV2
clone_size: NA
d_call: TRBD2
cdr3_aa: CASSSDREGGETQYF
cdr3_nt: TGTGCCAGCAGTTCGGATAGGGAGGGCGGGGAGACCCAGTACTTC

j_call: TRBJ2-5
v_call: TRBV10-3
clone_size: NA
d_call: TRBD2
cdr3_aa: CAISDLAGGETQYF
cdr3_nt: TGTGCCATCAGTGACTTAGCGGGGGGGGAGACCCAGTACTTC

j_call: TRBJ1-3
v_call: TRBV9
clone_size: few
d_call: NA
cdr3_aa: CASSQLGNTIYF
cdr3_nt: TGTGCCAGCAGCCAACTTGGAAACACCATATATTTT

j_call: TRBJ2-7
v_call: TRBV7-2
clone_size: once
d_call: NA
cdr3_aa: CASSYREGSYEQYF
cdr3_nt: TGTGCCAGCAGCTACAGGGAGGGCTCCTACGAGCAGTACTTC

j_call: TRBJ2-7
v_call: TRBV7-9
clone_size: NA
d_call: NA
cdr3_aa: CASSLSLGAVGDEQYF
cdr3_nt: TGTGCCAGCAGCTTATCCTTGGGGGCCGTTGGCGACGAGCAGTACTTC

j_call: TRBJ2-7
v_call: TRBV10-2
clone_size: NA
d_call: TRBD1
cdr3_aa: CASSPGSRQGVYEQYF
cdr3_nt: TGCGCCAGCAGTCCCGGTAGCAGACAGGGGGTCTACGAGCAGTACTTC

j_call: TRBJ2-3
v_call: TRBV5-1
clone_size: NA
d_call: NA
cdr3_aa: CASSLGQEDTQYF
cdr3_nt: TGCGCCAGCAGCTTGGGTCAGGAAGATACGCAGTATTTT

j_call: TRBJ2-1
v_call: TRBV11-3
clone_size: once
d_call: TRBD2
cdr3_aa: CASSPSPGLAGDYNEQFF
cdr3_nt: TGTGCCAGCAGCCCGTCACCGGGACTAGCGGGAGACTACAATGAGCAGTTCTTC

j_call: TRBJ1-3
v_call: TRBV18
clone_size: once
d_call: NA
cdr3_aa: CASSPPSREPFSGNTIYF
cdr3_nt: TGTGCCAGCTCACCACCCAGTCGGGAGCCGTTCTCTGGAAACACCATATATTTT

j_call: TRBJ1-4
v_call: TRBV28
clone_size: NA
d_call: NA
cdr3_aa: CASSLRGGVEKLFF
cdr3_nt: TGTGCCAGCAGTCTCCGTGGTGGGGTAGAAAAACTGTTTTTT

j_call: TRBJ2-3
v_call: TRBV28
clone_size: NA
d_call: TRBD1
cdr3_aa: CASSGSDRPGDTQYF
cdr3_nt: TGTGCCAGCAGTGGATCGGACAGGCCGGGAGATACGCAGTATTTT

j_call: TRBJ2-7
v_call: TRBV9
clone_size: few
d_call: TRBD1
cdr3_aa: CASSVGQGEQYF
cdr3_nt: TGTGCCAGCAGCGTAGGACAGGGCGAGCAGTACTTC

j_call: TRBJ1-4
v_call: TRBV14
clone_size: NA
d_call: NA
cdr3_aa: CASSQFWKEKLFF
cdr3_nt: TGTGCCAGCAGCCAATTCTGGAAGGAAAAACTGTTTTTT

j_call: TRBJ2-6
v_call: TRBV15
clone_size: NA
d_call: TRBD1
cdr3_aa: CATSRSGGFSGANVLTF
cdr3_nt: TGTGCCACCAGCAGATCAGGGGGCTTCTCTGGGGCCAACGTCCTGACTTTC

j_call: TRBJ2-7
v_call: TRBV27
clone_size: NA
d_call: NA
cdr3_aa: CASSPAGGKWNEQYF
cdr3_nt: TGTGCCAGCAGTCCAGCCGGCGGAAAATGGAACGAGCAGTACTTC

j_call: TRBJ2-4
v_call: TRBV29-1
clone_size: NA
d_call: NA
cdr3_aa: CSVEGEGKNIQYF
cdr3_nt: TGCAGCGTCGAGGGGGAAGGCAAAAACATTCAGTACTTC

j_call: TRBJ2-1
v_call: TRBV9
clone_size: NA
d_call: NA
cdr3_aa: CASSVSNSGRSYNEQFF
cdr3_nt: TGTGCCAGCAGCGTATCTAATAGCGGACGCTCCTACAATGAGCAGTTCTTC

j_call: TRBJ1-4
v_call: TRBV14
clone_size: NA
d_call: NA
cdr3_aa: CASSPGGRATNEKLFF
cdr3_nt: TGTGCCAGCAGCCCCGGGGGCCGTGCAACTAATGAAAAACTGTTTTTT

j_call: TRBJ2-7
v_call: TRBV7-8
clone_size: NA
d_call: NA
cdr3_aa: CASSLVGPSREQYF
cdr3_nt: TGTGCCAGCAGCTTAGTGGGTCCCTCTCGGGAGCAGTACTTC

j_call: TRBJ1-5
v_call: TRBV28
clone_size: NA
d_call: TRBD1
cdr3_aa: CASSPGGQGVDQPQHF
cdr3_nt: TGTGCCAGCAGTCCTGGGGGACAGGGGGTTGATCAGCCCCAGCATTTT

j_call: TRBJ1-4
v_call: TRBV5-1
clone_size: NA
d_call: NA
cdr3_aa: CASSLESNEKLFF
cdr3_nt: TGCGCCAGCAGCTTGGAATCTAATGAAAAACTGTTTTTT

j_call: TRBJ2-1
v_call: TRBV5-1
clone_size: NA
d_call: TRBD2
cdr3_aa: CASSPEGRAAGNEQFF
cdr3_nt: TGCGCCAGCAGCCCAGAGGGGAGGGCCGCAGGCAATGAGCAGTTCTTC

j_call: TRBJ2-1
v_call: TRBV28
clone_size: NA
d_call: NA
cdr3_aa: CASSTPGPSEFF
cdr3_nt: TGTGCCAGCAGTACGCCGGGACCTTCGGAGTTCTTC

j_call: TRBJ2-7
v_call: TRBV9
clone_size: NA
d_call: TRBD1
cdr3_aa: CASSSGQGIGEQYF
cdr3_nt: TGTGCCAGCAGCTCGGGACAGGGAATAGGCGAGCAGTACTTC

j_call: TRBJ1-4
v_call: TRBV5-1
clone_size: NA
d_call: NA
cdr3_aa: CASSLSLGVNEKLFF
cdr3_nt: TGCGCCAGCAGCTTGTCCCTGGGTGTAAATGAAAAACTGTTTTTT

j_call: TRBJ2-7
v_call: TRBV27
clone_size: NA
d_call: NA
cdr3_aa: CASTRTTAGAHEQYF
cdr3_nt: TGTGCCAGCACCCGGACGACAGCAGGGGCACACGAGCAGTACTTC

j_call: TRBJ2-1
v_call: TRBV7-9
clone_size: NA
d_call: TRBD2
cdr3_aa: CASSSNSRSGRAIREQFF
cdr3_nt: TGTGCCAGCAGCTCAAATTCAAGAAGCGGGAGGGCCATCAGGGAGCAGTTCTTC

j_call: TRBJ1-4
v_call: TRBV4-2
clone_size: NA
d_call: NA
cdr3_aa: CASSQVSMRTNEKLFF
cdr3_nt: TGTGCCAGCAGCCAAGTCAGTATGAGAACTAATGAAAAACTGTTTTTT

j_call: TRBJ2-3
v_call: TRBV6-5
clone_size: NA
d_call: TRBD2
cdr3_aa: CASSYSGVAGDTQYF
cdr3_nt: TGTGCCAGCAGTTACTCGGGGGTAGCGGGGGATACGCAGTATTTT

j_call: TRBJ2-1
v_call: TRBV9
clone_size: NA
d_call: TRBD1
cdr3_aa: CASSVTGAQDPSGNEQFF
cdr3_nt: TGTGCCAGCAGCGTGACAGGGGCCCAAGACCCCTCGGGCAATGAGCAGTTCTTC

j_call: TRBJ2-3
v_call: TRBV9
clone_size: NA
d_call: NA
cdr3_aa: CASSVEYHSRYTQYF
cdr3_nt: TGTGCCAGCAGCGTAGAGTACCACAGTCGGTATACGCAGTATTTT

j_call: TRBJ2-7
v_call: TRBV2
clone_size: NA
d_call: TRBD1
cdr3_aa: CASSFDRGAYEQYF
cdr3_nt: TGTGCCAGCAGTTTCGACAGGGGTGCCTACGAGCAGTACTTC

j_call: TRBJ2-5
v_call: TRBV11-3
clone_size: NA
d_call: NA
cdr3_aa: CASSEGGETQYF
cdr3_nt: TGTGCCAGCAGCGAGGGTGGAGAGACCCAGTACTTC

j_call: TRBJ2-1
v_call: TRBV28
clone_size: once
d_call: TRBD2
cdr3_aa: CASSFDPASGRNEQFF
cdr3_nt: TGTGCCAGCAGTTTTGATCCTGCTAGCGGCCGGAATGAGCAGTTCTTC

j_call: TRBJ1-2
v_call: TRBV2
clone_size: NA
d_call: TRBD1
cdr3_aa: CASSRQGPNYGYTF
cdr3_nt: TGTGCCAGCAGTAGACAGGGGCCTAACTATGGCTACACCTTC

j_call: TRBJ2-5
v_call: TRBV7-9
clone_size: NA
d_call: NA
cdr3_aa: CASSLNSRETQYF
cdr3_nt: TGTGCCAGCAGCTTAAACTCTCGGGAGACCCAGTACTTC

j_call: TRBJ2-3
v_call: TRBV6-5
clone_size: NA
d_call: NA
cdr3_aa: CASSQDFPSTDTQYF
cdr3_nt: TGTGCCAGCAGCCAGGACTTTCCTAGCACAGATACGCAGTATTTT

j_call: TRBJ2-5
v_call: TRBV2
clone_size: NA
d_call: TRBD2
cdr3_aa: CASSVLAGGQETQYF
cdr3_nt: TGTGCCAGCAGTGTTCTAGCGGGAGGCCAAGAGACCCAGTACTTC

j_call: TRBJ1-4
v_call: TRBV27
clone_size: once
d_call: NA
cdr3_aa: CASSFRGEKLFF
cdr3_nt: TGTGCCAGCAGTTTTCGAGGTGAAAAACTGTTTTTT

j_call: TRBJ2-1
v_call: TRBV7-9
clone_size: NA
d_call: TRBD2
cdr3_aa: CASSDIVASGNRNEQFF
cdr3_nt: TGTGCCAGCAGCGATATCGTGGCTAGCGGGAATCGGAATGAGCAGTTCTTC

j_call: TRBJ2-3
v_call: TRBV7-3
clone_size: NA
d_call: NA
cdr3_aa: CASSLGGARFTDTQYF
cdr3_nt: TGTGCCAGCAGCTTAGGAGGGGCCCGGTTCACAGATACGCAGTATTTT